Detailed here is one T cell receptor beta chain. This entry belongs to a study of OX40 agonist ivuxolimab in advanced cancers. Generated by immunoSEQ multiplex PCR, the TCRdb table keeps only in-frame clones and is missing some. Here the sample spans 60,000 to 65,000 clones, about 80% being singletons. This CDR3 is 14 amino acids long. V was clipped by 3 bases and J by 7 bases; unmatched bases: 6. The germline gives CDR1 SGHAT, CDR2 FQNNGV. The material was CD4+ or CD8+ T cells sorted from blood, obtained in a trial of the OX40 agonist ivuxolimab. This clonotype was sampled from an adult with an advanced solid tumor such as melanoma, head and neck, liver or kidney cancer. The gene calls are TRBV11-2 and TRBJ1-5, with TRBD1 identical over 7 bases. The CDR3 region is CASSLNEGGQPQHF. Written as DNA, the CDR3 is TGTGCCAGCAGCTTGAATGAAGGGGGCCAGCCCCAGCATTTT.